The TCR beta chain under discussion was sequenced for a study of PD-L1 blockade in urothelial cancer. Study-wide context: Male sex and bladder-origin urothelial cancer were recorded for twenty-five of 29 patients. Blood analysis was done at 3 weeks (second dose) and 6 weeks after treatment began. A median blood sample held about 150,000 T cells and about 89,000 unique TCRs.

V dropped 7 bases and J dropped 4 bases, with 10 bases sitting between them. Germline CDR1 and CDR2: MRHNA and SNTAGT. This CDR3 region has 13 residues. Only in-frame clones appear in the TCRdb table, and some are missing; sequencing was by immunoSEQ multiplex PCR. The data contain about 28,000 clones, 80% to 85% of them seen just once; the ten biggest clones take up approximately 2.1%. Sequencing was performed on PBMCs, taken around atezolizumab (anti-PD-L1) treatment. This TCR was sampled from a man in his fifties or sixties with urothelial cancer. The rearrangement joins TRBV6-4 to TRBJ1-4; D possibly corresponds to TRBD1 (6 bases). The CDR3 loop reads CASTDRDNEKLFF. In nucleotides, the CDR3 is TGTGCCAGCACGGACAGAGATAATGAAAAACTGTTTTTT.